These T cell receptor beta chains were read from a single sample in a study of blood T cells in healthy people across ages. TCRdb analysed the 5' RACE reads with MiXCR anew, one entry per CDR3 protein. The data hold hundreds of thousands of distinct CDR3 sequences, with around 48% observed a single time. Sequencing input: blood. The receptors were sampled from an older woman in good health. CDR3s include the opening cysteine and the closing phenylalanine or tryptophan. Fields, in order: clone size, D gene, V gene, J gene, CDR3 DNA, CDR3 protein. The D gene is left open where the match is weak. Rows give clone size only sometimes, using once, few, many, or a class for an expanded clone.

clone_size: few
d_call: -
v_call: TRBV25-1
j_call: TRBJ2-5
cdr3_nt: TGTGCCAGCACCAGCTCTGGGGAGACCCAGTACTTC
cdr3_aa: CASTSSGETQYF

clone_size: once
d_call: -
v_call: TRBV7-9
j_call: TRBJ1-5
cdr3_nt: TGTGCCAGCAGCTCTCGGGGATCCCAAAGCAATCAGCCCCAGCATTTT
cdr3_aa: CASSSRGSQSNQPQHF

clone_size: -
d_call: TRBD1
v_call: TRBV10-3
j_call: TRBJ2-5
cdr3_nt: TGTGCCATCACCGCTACAGGGGCTGAGCAGTACTTC
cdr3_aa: CAITATGAEQYF

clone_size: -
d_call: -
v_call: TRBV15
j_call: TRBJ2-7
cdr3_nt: TGTGCCACCAGCTACGGGAAATTTGCTTCCTACGAGCAGTACTTC
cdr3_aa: CATSYGKFASYEQYF

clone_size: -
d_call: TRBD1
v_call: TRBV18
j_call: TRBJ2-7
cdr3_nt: TGTGCCAGCTCACTAGCCCGGGACAGCACCGAGCAGTACTTC
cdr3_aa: CASSLARDSTEQYF

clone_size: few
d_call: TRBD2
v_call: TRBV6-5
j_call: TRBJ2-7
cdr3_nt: TGTGCCAGCAGTTACTCGGGGGAGGGGAGCTACGAGCAGTACTTC
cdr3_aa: CASSYSGEGSYEQYF

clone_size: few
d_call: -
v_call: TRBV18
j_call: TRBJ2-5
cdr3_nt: TGTGCCAGCTCACCTACCATGGATGAGACCCAGTACTTC
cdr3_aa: CASSPTMDETQYF

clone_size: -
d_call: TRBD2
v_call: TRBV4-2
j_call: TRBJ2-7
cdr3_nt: TGTGCCAGCAGCCACGAAGGACTAGCAAGAACCTACGAGCAGTACTTC
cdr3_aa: CASSHEGLARTYEQYF

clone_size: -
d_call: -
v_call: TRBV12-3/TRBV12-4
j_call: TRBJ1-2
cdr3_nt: TGTGCCAGCAGTTTGCGGGGGATCGATGGCTACACCTTC
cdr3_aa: CASSLRGIDGYTF

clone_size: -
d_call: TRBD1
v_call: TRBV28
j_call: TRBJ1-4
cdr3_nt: TGTGCCAGCAGTTCCTCCGGGACAGGGCCCTTTTTGGAAAAACTGTTTTTT
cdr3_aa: CASSSSGTGPFLEKLFF

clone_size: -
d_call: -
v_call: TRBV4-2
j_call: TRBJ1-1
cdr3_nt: TGTGCCAGCAGCCGCGCAAAGGGCCAGGACACTGAAGCTTTCTTT
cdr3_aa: CASSRAKGQDTEAFF

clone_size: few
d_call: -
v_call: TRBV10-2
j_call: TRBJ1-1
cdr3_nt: TGCGCCAGCAGTGAGGTAGGGGGAAGGAACACTGAAGCTTTCTTT
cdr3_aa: CASSEVGGRNTEAFF

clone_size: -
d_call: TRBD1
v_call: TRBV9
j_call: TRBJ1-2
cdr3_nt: TGTGCCAGCAGCATGCGACAGGGAGAGTCGATAGAAGGCTACACCTTC
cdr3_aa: CASSMRQGESIEGYTF

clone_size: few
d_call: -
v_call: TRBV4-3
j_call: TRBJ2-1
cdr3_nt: TGCGCCAGCAGCCCGTGCCGGAGGTGCTCCTACAATGAGCAGTTCTTC
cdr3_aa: CASSPCRRCSYNEQFF

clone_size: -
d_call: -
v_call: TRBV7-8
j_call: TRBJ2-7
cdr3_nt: TGTGCCGGCAGCTTAGTCTCAGCATCCGAGCAGTACTTC
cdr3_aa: CAGSLVSASEQYF

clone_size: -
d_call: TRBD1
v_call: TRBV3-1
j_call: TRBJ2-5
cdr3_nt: TGTGCCAGCAGCCAGGACAGGGAATGGGAGACCCAGTACTTC
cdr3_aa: CASSQDREWETQYF

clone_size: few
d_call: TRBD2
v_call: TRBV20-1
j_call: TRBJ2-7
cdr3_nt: TGCAGTGCTCCTCGCAGCGGGAGCCCCTACGAGCAGTACTTC
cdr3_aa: CSAPRSGSPYEQYF

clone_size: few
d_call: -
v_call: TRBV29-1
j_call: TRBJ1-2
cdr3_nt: TGCAGCGTTGAGGTCCCACCCTATGGCTACACCTTC
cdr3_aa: CSVEVPPYGYTF

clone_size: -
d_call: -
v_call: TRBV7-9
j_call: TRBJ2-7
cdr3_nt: TGTGCCAGCAGCTTAGATGGAGGGGACGAGCAGTACTTC
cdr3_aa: CASSLDGGDEQYF

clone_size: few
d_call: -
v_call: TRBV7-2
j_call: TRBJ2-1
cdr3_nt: TGTGCCAGCAGCTTAGTGGAGGGATGGGGCAATGAGCAGTTCTTC
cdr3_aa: CASSLVEGWGNEQFF

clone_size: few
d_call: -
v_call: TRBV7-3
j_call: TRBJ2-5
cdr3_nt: TGTGCCAGCAGCCCCAACGGGGGCGATCAAGAGACCCAGTACTTC
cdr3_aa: CASSPNGGDQETQYF

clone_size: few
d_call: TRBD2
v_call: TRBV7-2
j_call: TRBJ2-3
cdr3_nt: TGTGCCAGCAGCTTAGAGGGCCTGGCGGGAGAGGGCACAGATACGCAGTATTTT
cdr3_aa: CASSLEGLAGEGTDTQYF